Sequencing of this TCR beta chain was carried out in a study of CD8 T cells in ankylosing spondylitis. This CDR3 region has 16 residues. Deletions cut 2 bases from V and 4 bases from J, with 15 bases between. From germline, CDR1 is MNHNS and CDR2 SASEGT. Each CDR3 protein is one row after TCRdb ran MiXCR on the 5' RACE reads. This sample has more than 30,000 distinct CDR3 sequences, with around 15% found just once. This sequence originates from a male donor with ankylosing spondylitis. This chain uses TRBV6-1 with TRBJ2-1, with D perhaps given as TRBD1 or TRBD2 (6 bases each). The source material was synovial fluid, either unsorted or a sorted T cell fraction (not recorded which). The CDR3 here is CASSENVGGSYNEQFF. The CDR3 DNA reads as TGTGCCAGCAGTGAAAACGTGGGGGGCTCGTACAATGAGCAGTTCTTC.